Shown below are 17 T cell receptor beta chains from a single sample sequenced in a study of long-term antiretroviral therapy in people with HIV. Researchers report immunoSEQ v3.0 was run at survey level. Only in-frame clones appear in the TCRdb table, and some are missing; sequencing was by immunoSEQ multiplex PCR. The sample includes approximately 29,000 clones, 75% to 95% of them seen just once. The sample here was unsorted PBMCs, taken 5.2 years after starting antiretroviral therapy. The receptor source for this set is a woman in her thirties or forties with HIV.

CDR3 DNA sequence: TGTGCCAGCAGCTTACGGCTAGCGGGAGGAGAGACCCAGTACTTC. It is translated as CASSLRLAGGETQYF. The chain joins TRBV7-6 to TRBJ2-5, with 11 bases lining up with TRBD2. The CDR3 loop spans 15 amino acids. The germline gives CDR1 SGHVS, CDR2 FNYEAQ. Trimming cost V 2 bases and J 4 bases; bases outside gene matches: 3.

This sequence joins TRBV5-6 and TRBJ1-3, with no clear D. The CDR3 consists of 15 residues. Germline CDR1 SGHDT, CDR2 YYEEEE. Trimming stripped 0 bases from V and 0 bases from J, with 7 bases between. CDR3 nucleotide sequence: TGTGCCAGCAGCTTGGTCGCTAGCTCTGGAAACACCATATATTTT. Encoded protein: CASSLVASSGNTIYF.

In DNA, the CDR3 is TGTGCCAGCAGCCAGGCCCTTGGTGGGACTGAAGCTTTCTTT. Protein product: CASSQALGGTEAFF. V gene TRBV5-4 combines with J gene TRBJ1-1; D is ambiguous. The ends were cut back, 4 bases at V and 5 bases at J, with 15 bases in the middle. The CDR3 is 14 residues long. Germline V gene sequence: CDR1 SGHNT, CDR2 YYREEE (reference sequence). The whole variable domain, filled in from reference TRBV5-4 and TRBJ1-1, reads ETGVTQSPTHLIKTRGQQVTLRCSSQSGHNTVSWYQQALGQGPQFIFQYYREEENGRGNFPPRFSGLQFPNYSSELNVNALELDDSALYLCASSQALGGTEAFFGQGTRLTVV.

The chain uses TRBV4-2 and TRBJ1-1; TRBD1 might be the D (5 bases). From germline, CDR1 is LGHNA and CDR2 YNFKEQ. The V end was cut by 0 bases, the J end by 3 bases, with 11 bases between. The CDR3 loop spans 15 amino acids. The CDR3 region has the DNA TGTGCCAGCAGCCAAGACCAGGGAGGGGACACTGAAGCTTTCTTT. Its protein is CASSQDQGGDTEAFF.

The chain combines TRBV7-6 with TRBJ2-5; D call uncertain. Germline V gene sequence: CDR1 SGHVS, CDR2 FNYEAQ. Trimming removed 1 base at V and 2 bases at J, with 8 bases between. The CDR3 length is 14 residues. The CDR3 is CASSLGGLQETQYF. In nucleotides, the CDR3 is TGTGCCAGCAGCTTAGGTGGGCTTCAAGAGACCCAGTACTTC.

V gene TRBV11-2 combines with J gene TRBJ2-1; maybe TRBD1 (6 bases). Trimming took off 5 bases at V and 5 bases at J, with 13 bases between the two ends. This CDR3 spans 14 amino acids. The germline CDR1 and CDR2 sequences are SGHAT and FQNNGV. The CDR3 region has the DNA TGTGCCAGCAGCAATTGGGGGCGGGACAATGAGCAGTTCTTC. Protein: CASSNWGRDNEQFF.

CDR3 region: CASSLVAGLYSNTGELFF. The CDR3, as DNA: TGTGCCAGCAGCTTAGTAGCGGGCCTTTATTCGAACACCGGGGAGCTGTTTTTT. The chain recombines TRBV7-6 with TRBJ2-2, with 7 positions matching TRBD2. V dropped 1 base and J dropped 0; count of bases not matched to a gene: 8. CDR1 is SGHVS, CDR2 FNYEAQ, per germline. This CDR3 spans 18 amino acids.

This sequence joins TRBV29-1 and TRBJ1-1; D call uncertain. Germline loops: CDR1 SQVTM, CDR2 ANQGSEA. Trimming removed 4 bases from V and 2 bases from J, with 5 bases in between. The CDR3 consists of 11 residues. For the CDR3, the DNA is TGCAGCGTTGGCTTTAACACTGAAGCTTTCTTT. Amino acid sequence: CSVGFNTEAFF.

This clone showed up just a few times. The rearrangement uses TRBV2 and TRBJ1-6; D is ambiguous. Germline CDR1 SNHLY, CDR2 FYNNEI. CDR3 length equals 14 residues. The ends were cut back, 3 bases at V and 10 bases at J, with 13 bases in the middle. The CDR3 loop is CASSDHSRRSPLHF. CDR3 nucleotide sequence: TGTGCCAGCAGTGATCACAGTCGGAGGTCACCCCTCCACTTT.

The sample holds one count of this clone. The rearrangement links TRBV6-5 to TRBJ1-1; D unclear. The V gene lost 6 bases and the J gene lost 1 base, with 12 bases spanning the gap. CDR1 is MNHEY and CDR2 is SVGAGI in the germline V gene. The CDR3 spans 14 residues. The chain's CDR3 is CASSGKRENTEAFF. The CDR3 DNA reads TGTGCCAGCAGCGGAAAAAGGGAGAACACTGAAGCTTTCTTT.

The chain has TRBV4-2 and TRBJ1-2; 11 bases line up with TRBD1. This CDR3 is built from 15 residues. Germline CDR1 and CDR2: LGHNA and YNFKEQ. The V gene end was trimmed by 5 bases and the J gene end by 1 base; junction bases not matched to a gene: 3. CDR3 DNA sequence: TGTGCCAGCAGCGGACAGGGGGCTGATAACTATGGCTACACCTTC. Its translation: CASSGQGADNYGYTF.

CDR3 in DNA: TGTGCCAGCAGAGGGCGGGGGATGAACACTGAAGCTTTCTTT. Translated, it gives CASRGRGMNTEAFF. The chain joins TRBV2 to TRBJ1-1, with a tentative D call TRBD1 (5 bases). The germline V gene encodes CDR1 SNHLY and CDR2 FYNNEI. V lost 6 bases to trimming and J lost 0 bases, with 11 bases between them. This CDR3 has 14 amino acids. Drawing the rest from reference TRBV2 and TRBJ1-1, the complete variable domain is EPEVTQTPSHQVTQMGQEVILRCVPISNHLYFYWYRQILGQKVEFLVSFYNNEISEKSEIFDDQFSVERPDGSNFTLKIRSTKLEDSAMYFCASRGRGMNTEAFFGQGTRLTVV.

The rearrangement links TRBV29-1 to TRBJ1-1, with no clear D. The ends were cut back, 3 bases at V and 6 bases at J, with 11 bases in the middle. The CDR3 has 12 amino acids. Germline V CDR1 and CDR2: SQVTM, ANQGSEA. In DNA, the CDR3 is TGCAGCGTTGAGACCCACAGTGCTGAAGCTTTCTTT. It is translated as CSVETHSAEAFF.

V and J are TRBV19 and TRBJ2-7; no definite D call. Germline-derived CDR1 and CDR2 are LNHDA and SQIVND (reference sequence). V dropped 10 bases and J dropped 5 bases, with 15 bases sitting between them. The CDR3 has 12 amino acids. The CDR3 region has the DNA TGTGCCACAGGAGCCTTTCCCAACGAGCAGTACTTC. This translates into CATGAFPNEQYF.

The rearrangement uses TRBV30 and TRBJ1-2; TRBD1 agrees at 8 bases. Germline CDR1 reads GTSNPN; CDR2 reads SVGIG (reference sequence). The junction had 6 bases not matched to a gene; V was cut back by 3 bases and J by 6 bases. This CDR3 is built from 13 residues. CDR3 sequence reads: CAWSTTGADGYTF. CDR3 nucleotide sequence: TGTGCCTGGAGCACGACAGGGGCCGATGGCTACACCTTC. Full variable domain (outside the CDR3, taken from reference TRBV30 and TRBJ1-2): SQTIHQWPATLVQPVGSPLSLECTVEGTSNPNLYWYRQAAGRGLQLLFYSVGIGQISSEVPQNLSASRPQDRQFILSSKKLLLSDSGFYLCAWSTTGADGYTFGSGTRLTVV.

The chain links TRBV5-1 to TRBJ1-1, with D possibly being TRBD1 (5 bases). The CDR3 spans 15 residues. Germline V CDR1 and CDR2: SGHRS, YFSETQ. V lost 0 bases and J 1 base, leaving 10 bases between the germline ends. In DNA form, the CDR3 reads TGCGCCAGCAGCTTGGAAGTAACAGGGAACACTGAAGCTTTCTTT. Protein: CASSLEVTGNTEAFF.

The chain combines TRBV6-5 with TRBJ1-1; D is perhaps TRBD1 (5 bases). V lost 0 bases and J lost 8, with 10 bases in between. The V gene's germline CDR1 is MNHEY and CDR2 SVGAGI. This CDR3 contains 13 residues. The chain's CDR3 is CASSYSGTSEAFF. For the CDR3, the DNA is TGTGCCAGCAGTTACTCGGGGACTTCCGAAGCTTTCTTT.